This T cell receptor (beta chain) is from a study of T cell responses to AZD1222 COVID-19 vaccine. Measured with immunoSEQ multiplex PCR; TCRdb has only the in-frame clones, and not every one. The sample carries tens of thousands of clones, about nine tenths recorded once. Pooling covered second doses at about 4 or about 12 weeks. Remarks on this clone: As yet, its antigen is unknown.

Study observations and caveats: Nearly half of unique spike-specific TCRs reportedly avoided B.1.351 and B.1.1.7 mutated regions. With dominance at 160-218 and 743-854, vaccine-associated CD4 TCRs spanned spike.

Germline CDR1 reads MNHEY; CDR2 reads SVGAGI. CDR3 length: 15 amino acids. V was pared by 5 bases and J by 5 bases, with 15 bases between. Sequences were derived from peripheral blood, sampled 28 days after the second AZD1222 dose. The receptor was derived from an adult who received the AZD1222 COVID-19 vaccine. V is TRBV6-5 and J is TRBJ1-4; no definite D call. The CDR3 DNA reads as TGTGCCAGCAGTCTCAGAGACTCCCCGAATGAAAAACTGTTTTTT. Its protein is CASSLRDSPNEKLFF.